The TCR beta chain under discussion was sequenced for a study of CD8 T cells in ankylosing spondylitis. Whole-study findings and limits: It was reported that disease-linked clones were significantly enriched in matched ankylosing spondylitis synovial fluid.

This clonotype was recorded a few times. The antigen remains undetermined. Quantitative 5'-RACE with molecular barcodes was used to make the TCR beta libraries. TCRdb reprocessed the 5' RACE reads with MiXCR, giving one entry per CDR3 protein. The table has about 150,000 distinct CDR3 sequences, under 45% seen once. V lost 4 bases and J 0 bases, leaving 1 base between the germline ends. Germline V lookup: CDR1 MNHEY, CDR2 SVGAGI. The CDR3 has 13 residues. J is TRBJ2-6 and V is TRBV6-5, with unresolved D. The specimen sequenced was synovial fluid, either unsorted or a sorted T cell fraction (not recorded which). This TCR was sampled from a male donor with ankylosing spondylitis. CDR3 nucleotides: TGTGCCAGCAGTTCCTCTGGGGCCAACGTCCTGACTTTC. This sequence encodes CASSSSGANVLTF.